This T cell receptor (beta chain) originates from a study of a mutant IDH1 vaccine in newly diagnosed glioma (dated by TCRdb to the early 2020s). For the wider study: Eight vaccinations were administered to patients in weeks 1, 3, 5, 7, 11, 15, 19 and 23, corresponding to visits V03 through V10. For exploratory analyses, longitudinal TCRB deep sequencing was carried out in 25 treated patients wherever samples were available. Before enrollment, patients had received standard therapy of radiotherapy alone, temozolomide alone, or radiochemotherapy with temozolomide; most received the combination. Peripheral blood was collected at six visits: V03 (baseline), V05, V07, V10, V12 and V13. In the chemotherapy-containing groups, vaccination started alongside temozolomide cycles, whereas in patients who had radiotherapy alone it started 4-6 weeks after radiotherapy. Of the roughly 31 treated patients, 62.5% were male and approximately 40% were female, and the mean age was 40.4 years.

The CDR3 holds 13 amino acids from the cysteine to the phenylalanine. The kept DNA is CDR3 alone, 39 bases in frame from the first base. V is shortened by 7 bases, J by 1 base, and the region joining them spans 10 bases. CDR1 SGHRS and CDR2 YFSETQ are derived from the germline V gene. Results and caveats for the whole study, not just this receptor: The authors stated that sample limitations prevented analyses of patient blood samples from being reproduced. No apparent relationship was observed between pseudoprogression and alterations in the top peripheral T cell clonotypes detected by TCRB sequencing. Selection of PBMC samples for TCRB deep sequencing was based on availability. Across multiple MHC alleles, vaccine-induced immune responses were seen in about 93% of patients.

A note on this clone: Which antigen it targets is not known. Per-base qualities were not stored, and no clone one base away is much larger.

This sample's time point label indicates: week 5, during vaccination. Every vaccine dose consisted of 300 ug of a 20-mer mutant IDH1 peptide in Montanide, administered subcutaneously together with topical imiquimod. The donors had newly diagnosed IDH1-mutant astrocytomas of WHO grade 3 or 4 that showed loss of nuclear ATRX. The samples were drawn from NOA16, a multicentre, single-arm, open-label phase I trial in Germany that tested a mutant IDH1 peptide vaccine in humans for the first time. Genomic DNA for TCRB sequencing was extracted from EDTA blood using the DNeasy Blood and Tissue Kit. The library was made by the immunoSEQ multiplex PCR assay. Rearranged TCR beta chain sequences were amplified using the hsTCRB Kit according to the manufacturer's protocol. An Illumina MiSeq was used to sequence the TCRB libraries. From the authors' description of their analysis: The kit vendor's proprietary platform handled demultiplexing, trimming and gene mapping. TCRdb limited this immuneACCESS table to in-frame rearrangements with V and J called. A share of clones is missing; checked studies link under half to unresolved V genes, and the rest is unexplained. V, J and clone size derive from that table, while D and trimming were established from the DNA sequence. For this sample the table gives some 51,000 clones, of which around 80% were detected only once. In total, the top ten clones hold less than 2% of the sample.

This receptor was identified in a woman between 40 and 50 years old with glioma. The sequence joins TRBV5-1 to TRBJ2-3, with no confidently assigned D gene. The sample was PBMCs, taken from a glioma patient whose treatment included an IDH1 peptide vaccine. The CDR3 protein: CASRGPGTDTQYF. In nucleotides, the sequence is TGCGCCAGCCGAGGACCGGGCACAGATACGCAGTATTTT. With the portions outside the CDR3 filled from the reference TRBV5-1 and TRBJ2-3 genes, the complete variable region becomes KAGVTQTPRYLIKTRGQQVTLSCSPISGHRSVSWYQQTPGQGLQFLFEYFSETQRNKGNFPGRFSGRQFSNSRSEMNVSTLELGDSALYLCASRGPGTDTQYFGPGTRLTVL.